Here is one T cell receptor (beta chain) with its context. Antigen unknown. The CDR3 has 16 residues. The germline V gene has CDR1 SGHRS and CDR2 YFSETQ. Trimming removed 1 base from V and 6 bases from J; junction bases left unmatched: 4. A multiplex PCR was run with 60 Vbeta primers and 13 Jbeta primers. TCRdb keeps only in-frame clones here, not all; method: immunoSEQ multiplex PCR. This table has about 210,000 clones, about four fifths appearing once. This sample was included in a study of cytomegalovirus exposure and HLA in healthy donors. Regarding the study as a whole: In a later analysis, a missense DCLRE1C variant was linked to TCR beta V- and J-gene trimming. The likely explanation for a cluster of highly shared sequence variants was sequencing artifact.

This sequence was found in a man aged 30-40 years in good health and CMV-seronegative. The chain joins TRBV5-1 to TRBJ2-2; TRBD2 matches 12 bases. What was sequenced was PBMCs. The CDR3 DNA reads as TGCGCCAGCAGCTTGATGGCTAGCGGGGGGGCCGGGGAGCTGTTTTTT. Residues: CASSLMASGGAGELFF.